These 20 T cell receptor beta chains were all obtained from the same sample, sequenced in a study of CD8+CD57+ T cells in acquired aplastic anemia. Template material for TCR beta VDJ and CDR3 profiling consisted of genomic DNA. TCRdb reprocessed the reads with MiXCR, giving one entry per CDR3 protein. The sample includes about 200,000 distinct CDR3 sequences, about half of them seen just once. Patients chosen for sequencing had CD8+CD57+ cells that had expanded, as shown by flow cytometry. The specimen sequenced was sorted CD4+, CD8+, or CD8+CD57+ T cells (not recorded which) from PBMCs. All receptors derive from a human donor with aplastic anemia.

This rearrangement joins TRBV25-1 to TRBJ2-7, with D maybe TRBD2 (5 bases). CDR3 length: 13 amino acids. Germline V gives CDR1 MGHDK, CDR2 SYGVNS. The V end lost 3 bases, the J end lost 7 bases, and 13 bases lay between the germline ends. The CDR3 region is CASSEWTGGEQYV. CDR3 coding DNA: TGTGCCAGCAGTGAGTGGACTGGCGGTGAGCAGTACGTC.

Ten or more counts support this clonotype. The chain has TRBV5-1 and TRBJ2-1; 10 bases line up with TRBD1. The junction had 8 bases not matched to a gene; V was cut back by 3 bases and J by 5 bases. This CDR3 is built from 16 residues. From germline, CDR1 is SGHRS and CDR2 YFSETQ. The CDR3 protein is CASSWGVGTGDNEQFF. CDR3 sequence (DNA): TGCGCCAGCAGCTGGGGGGTCGGGACAGGGGACAATGAGCAGTTCTTC.

This clonotype was seen repeatedly, ten times or more. The chain links TRBV20-1 to TRBJ1-1, with D perhaps TRBD1 (5 bases). The germline gives CDR1 DFQATT, CDR2 SNEGSKA (reference sequence). The CDR3 consists of 13 residues. Between the trimmed V and J ends, which lost 2 bases and 5 bases, there was a span of 12 bases. The DNA of the CDR3 is TGCAGTGCTAGATGGGGGGAAATTACTGAAGCTTTCTTT. It specifies CSARWGEITEAFF.

This clonotype was detected many times. This rearrangement joins TRBV19 to TRBJ2-7, with D maybe TRBD1 (6 bases). Germline CDR1 LNHDA, CDR2 SQIVND (reference sequence). The V end was cut by 3 bases, the J end by 6 bases, with 15 bases between. The CDR3 loop spans 14 amino acids. The CDR3 bases are TGTGCCAGTAGTATTGCCCAGGGGTCTTCCGAGCAGTACTTC. Translation gives CASSIAQGSSEQYF.

This clonotype has at least ten counts. The V and J genes are TRBV7-9 and TRBJ1-4, with D possibly being TRBD1 (5 bases). From germline, CDR1 is SEHNR and CDR2 FQNEAQ (reference sequence). Trimming took off 6 bases at V and 8 bases at J, with 22 bases between the two ends. This CDR3 has 16 amino acids. The CDR3 protein is CASRKGRRGFYEKLFF. In DNA form, the CDR3 reads TGTGCCAGCAGGAAAGGAAGGAGGGGATTTTACGAAAAACTGTTTTTT. Looking up the rest from reference TRBV7-9 and TRBJ1-4 gives the full variable domain: DTGVSQNPRHKITKRGQNVTFRCDPISEHNRLYWYRQTLGQGPEFLTYFQNEAQLEKSRLLSDRFSAERPKGSFSTLEIQRTEQGDSAMYLCASRKGRRGFYEKLFFGSGTQLSVL.

A word on this clonotype: One end of the junction does not line up with germline, which may come from a read error. The chain couples TRBV9 to TRBJ2-7; the D gene is possibly TRBD1 (6 bases). The CDR3 is 10 amino acids. CDR1 SGDLS and CDR2 YYNGEE come from the germline V gene. In DNA, the CDR3 is TGTGCCAGCAGCGTCCGGGACAAAGACTTC. This translates into CASSVRDKDF.

This clonotype was observed a handful of times. This sequence may be a read error, since a much larger clone differs from it by one base. The chain joins TRBV7-9 to TRBJ1-5; the D is unclear. Deletions cut 3 bases from V and 6 bases from J, with 12 bases between. This CDR3 region has 14 residues. From germline, CDR1 is SEHNR and CDR2 FQNEAQ (reference sequence). The CDR3 DNA is TGTGCCAGCAGCTTGTGGGGAGGATTTCAGCCCCAGCATTTT. Translating gives CASSLWGGFQPQHF.

This clonotype has more than one count but fewer than ten. One junction end disagrees with the germline gene, perhaps due to a read error. This chain links TRBV10-3 with TRBJ2-6; TRBD2 aligns across 7 bases. This CDR3 spans 17 amino acids. CDR1 ENHRY and CDR2 SYGVKD come from the germline V gene. As DNA, the CDR3 is TGTGCCAGCAGTTACCGGCTAGCGGATTCTGGGGCCAACGTCCTGATTTTC. This codes for CASSYRLADSGANVLIF.

This clonotype occurred a few times. The V and J genes are TRBV30 and TRBJ2-3, with D uncertain. V gave up 2 bases and J gave up 5 bases, with 5 bases separating them. Germline CDR1 and CDR2: GTSNPN and SVGIG (reference sequence). This CDR3 region has 11 residues. The CDR3 region has the DNA TGTGCCTGGAGTTTGGGAGATACGCAGTATTTT. It is translated as CAWSLGDTQYF.

Turning to this clonotype: At one end the junction does not follow the germline gene, possibly because of a read error. The rearrangement links TRBV10-3 to TRBJ2-2, with TRBD2 identical over 8 bases. Germline V lookup: CDR1 ENHRY, CDR2 SYGVKD. The CDR3 is made up of 17 amino acids. The CDR3 loop is CAISGSGSGGNTGELSW. CDR3 DNA sequence: TGTGCCATCAGTGGATCGGGGAGCGGGGGAAACACCGGGGAGCTGTCTTGG.

This clonotype was detected ten times or more. The chain combines TRBV24-1 with TRBJ2-1; 9 nucleotides align to TRBD1. From germline, CDR1 is KGHDR and CDR2 SFDVKD. J gave up 6 bases and V 5 bases, and 7 bases lay outside the gene matches. The CDR3 spans 15 residues. Here the CDR3 DNA reads TGTGCCACCAGTGGAAGGGGGACAGGGACCAATGAGCAGTTCTTC. Translated: CATSGRGTGTNEQFF.

Concerning this clonotype: At one end the junction does not follow the germline gene, possibly because of a read error. This chain links TRBV5-5 with TRBJ1-6; perhaps TRBD1 as D (5 bases). This CDR3 region has 15 residues. Germline V gene sequence: CDR1 SGHKS, CDR2 YYEKEE (reference sequence). CDR3 DNA sequence: TGCGCCAGCAGCTCTAGCGGGGGTGAATCGCGAACCCTCCACTTT. As protein: CASSSSGGESRTLHF.

This clonotype was recorded many times. The gene calls are TRBV9 and TRBJ2-7; D is unclear. The CDR3 sequence is 15 residues long. The germline CDR1 and CDR2 sequences are SGDLS and YYNGEE. V shed 3 bases and J shed 1 base, with 14 bases lying between them. CDR3 DNA: TGTGCCAGCAGCGAGTTCCAGGAACCTTCCTACGAGCAGTACTTC. Protein product: CASSEFQEPSYEQYF.

The CDR3 DNA is TGCAGTGCTTGGGACGGCTTATACGAGCAGTACTTC. This sequence encodes CSAWDGLYEQYF. This chain uses TRBV20-1 with TRBJ2-7; D tentatively fits TRBD1 or TRBD2 (5 bases each). The germline gives CDR1 DFQATT, CDR2 SNEGSKA (reference sequence). V lost 5 bases to trimming and J lost 4 bases, with 12 bases between them. There are 12 residues in the CDR3.

Regarding this clonotype: The junction departs from the called germline gene at one end, perhaps through a read error. The chain links TRBV5-1 to TRBJ2-7; TRBD2 matches at 7 bases. The CDR3 is 15 residues long. CDR1 and CDR2 (germline): SGHRS, YFSETQ. The chain's CDR3 is CASSLPGTQRGEQYF. DNA for the CDR3: TGTGCCAGCAGCCTTCCGGGGACCCAGCGGGGCGAGCAGTACTTC.

This clonotype was seen a few times. The genes are TRBV2 and TRBJ1-1, with D unclear. The CDR3 contains 16 residues. V lost 2 bases to trimming and J lost 2 bases, with 15 bases between them. Germline-derived CDR1 and CDR2 are SNHLY and FYNNEI. The CDR3 region has the DNA TGTGCCAGCAGTGAAACGGGGTTTCCCGGAAACACTGAAGCTTTCTTT. This translates into CASSETGFPGNTEAFF. Looking up the rest from reference TRBV2 and TRBJ1-1 gives the full variable domain: EPEVTQTPSHQVTQMGQEVILRCVPISNHLYFYWYRQILGQKVEFLVSFYNNEISEKSEIFDDQFSVERPDGSNFTLKIRSTKLEDSAMYFCASSETGFPGNTEAFFGQGTRLTVV.

This clonotype occurred many times. This chain connects TRBV7-2 to TRBJ1-1; unclear D gene. Between the trimmed V and J ends, which lost 1 base and 2 bases, there was a span of 8 bases. This CDR3 has 14 amino acids. CDR1 and CDR2 from the germline V gene are SGHTA and FQGNSA. In DNA, the CDR3 is TGTGCCAGCAGCTTAGATATCGTAAACACTGAAGCTTTCTTT. It encodes CASSLDIVNTEAFF.

This clonotype was found many times. The V gene is TRBV4-2, the J gene TRBJ1-6; D not resolved. Germline CDR1 reads LGHNA; CDR2 reads YNFKEQ. The CDR3 is 13 amino acids. V was cut by 2 bases and J by 10 bases, with 9 bases left in between. CDR3: CASSQSAGSPLHF. The CDR3 DNA sequence: TGTGCCAGCAGCCAATCCGCGGGGTCACCCCTCCACTTT.

This clonotype was observed at least ten times. The V call is TRBV7-2, the J call TRBJ2-7, with D perhaps TRBD1 or TRBD2 (6 bases each). From germline, CDR1 is SGHTA and CDR2 FQGNSA. The CDR3 is made up of 15 amino acids. Between the trimmed V and J ends, which lost 3 bases and 0 bases, there was a span of 12 bases. The CDR3 DNA follows: TGTGCCAGCAGCTTGAGGCGGGACAACTCCTACGAGCAGTACTTC. Amino acids: CASSLRRDNSYEQYF.

CDR3 sequence: CASSWGTGSNYGYTF. Here the CDR3 DNA reads TGCGCCAGCAGCTGGGGGACAGGGTCTAACTATGGCTACACCTTC. This chain joins TRBV5-1 and TRBJ1-2; 9 nucleotides align to TRBD1. V dropped 3 bases and J dropped 0; count of bases not matched to a gene: 3. The CDR3 is made up of 15 amino acids. Germline lookup yields CDR1 SGHRS and CDR2 YFSETQ.